The 27 T cell receptor beta chains below all came from one sample that was sequenced in a study of vaccination effects on CD4 cells after COVID-19. Antigen-specific CD4+ T cells were expanded with viral peptide pools in the ViraFEST assay before sequencing. Isolation of CD4+ T cells took place after about nine days of culture. Two-dose vaccination with either BNT162b2 or mRNA-1273 was given to the participants. Here immunoSEQ multiplex PCR was the method, and the copy in TCRdb shows in-frame clones only, minus some. Here the sample spans 30,000 to 40,000 clones, 72% being singletons. Their antigens are not known. Sequenced material: CD4+ T cells from PBMCs cultured with HCoV-229E spike peptides, taken after COVID-19 vaccination. The receptor set was obtained from a human donor who received a COVID-19 vaccine.

The chain joins TRBV6-4 to TRBJ1-2; 7 bases agree with TRBD1. Germline CDR1 is MRHNA and CDR2 is SNTAGT. The CDR3 runs 16 residues. V lost 0 bases and J lost 0; bases outside the gene matches: 4. CDR3 loop: CASSDSRQGTNYGYTF. The CDR3 nucleotides read TGTGCCAGCAGTGACTCGCGACAGGGAACTAACTATGGCTACACCTTC.

J is TRBJ2-5 and V is TRBV30; the D gene could be TRBD1 or TRBD2 (5 bases each). V was shortened by 1 base and J by 7 bases, with 13 bases between the two germline ends. This CDR3 comprises 13 residues. CDR1 and CDR2 (germline): GTSNPN, SVGIG (reference sequence). CDR3: CAWSAGPGGTQYF. The CDR3 coding sequence is TGTGCCTGGAGTGCAGGGCCTGGAGGGACCCAGTACTTC.

This CDR3 is CASSGTGGHYGYTF. The CDR3 DNA reads as TGTGCCAGCAGCGGGACAGGGGGCCACTATGGCTACACCTTC. The chain has TRBV2 and TRBJ1-2; TRBD1 matches 12 bases. Germline V gene data show CDR1 as SNHLY and CDR2 as FYNNEI. There are 14 residues in the CDR3. The ends lost 6 bases at V and 3 bases at J; junction bases unmatched: 2. Full variable domain (remainder filled in from reference TRBV2 and TRBJ1-2): EPEVTQTPSHQVTQMGQEVILRCVPISNHLYFYWYRQILGQKVEFLVSFYNNEISEKSEIFDDQFSVERPDGSNFTLKIRSTKLEDSAMYFCASSGTGGHYGYTFGSGTRLTVV.

In this sample, this clone turned up once. The V call is TRBV19, the J call TRBJ1-4; tentatively, D is TRBD1 (6 bases). The CDR3 covers 17 residues. V was trimmed by 2 bases and J by 3 bases, leaving 16 bases between them. The germline gives CDR1 LNHDA, CDR2 SQIVND (reference sequence). The CDR3 sequence: CASSIQVPGHSNEKLFF. CDR3 bases: TGTGCCAGTAGTATACAAGTACCGGGACACTCTAATGAAAAACTGTTTTTT.

This clone occurred a few times. This sequence joins TRBV7-9 and TRBJ2-2, with 7 nucleotides matching TRBD2. CDR3 length equals 15 residues. CDR1 and CDR2 (germline): SEHNR, FQNEAQ (reference sequence). The ends lost 5 bases at V and 7 bases at J; junction bases unmatched: 10. CDR3 loop: CASSPRVGGSGELFF. The CDR3 DNA reads as TGTGCCAGCAGCCCAAGGGTCGGCGGGAGCGGGGAGCTGTTTTTT.

The V and J genes are TRBV7-8 and TRBJ1-1; D unclear. With 7 bases removed from V and 3 bases from J, the gap between germline ends came to 18 bases. Germline CDR1 reads SGHVS; CDR2 reads FQNEAQ. CDR3 length: 15 amino acids. CDR3 sequence: CASTNGVGGDTEAFF. The CDR3 DNA reads as TGTGCCAGCACCAATGGGGTGGGCGGGGACACTGAAGCTTTCTTT.

This sequence joins TRBV2 and TRBJ1-2; tentative D call: TRBD1 (6 bases). CDR3 length: 15 amino acids. The germline CDR1 and CDR2 sequences are SNHLY and FYNNEI. V was clipped by 7 bases and J by 4 bases, with 19 bases between them. Written as DNA, the CDR3 is TGTGCCAGCACCTGGGGTGGGGGCCTCGGCTATGGCTACACCTTC. This gives the protein CASTWGGGLGYGYTF. Based on the CDR3 plus reference TRBV2 and TRBJ1-2, the full variable domain is EPEVTQTPSHQVTQMGQEVILRCVPISNHLYFYWYRQILGQKVEFLVSFYNNEISEKSEIFDDQFSVERPDGSNFTLKIRSTKLEDSAMYFCASTWGGGLGYGYTFGSGTRLTVV.

V gene TRBV18 combines with J gene TRBJ2-6; the D gene is possibly TRBD1 (6 bases). The CDR3 is 17 residues long. V was cut by 2 bases and J by 4 bases, with 15 bases left in between. The germline gives CDR1 KGHSH, CDR2 LQKENI. For the CDR3, the DNA is TGTGCCAGCTCACCATCTTTGGGGGCGACGGGGGCCAACGTCCTGACTTTC. It codes for CASSPSLGATGANVLTF. Combining the CDR3 with reference TRBV18 and TRBJ2-6 gives the whole variable domain NAGVMQNPRHLVRRRGQEARLRCSPMKGHSHVYWYRQLPEEGLKFMVYLQKENIIDESGMPKERFSAEFPKEGPSILRIQQVVRGDSAAYFCASSPSLGATGANVLTFGAGSRLTVL.

The CDR3 DNA is TGTGCCAGCAGAAGGACAGGTACCTACGAGCAGTACTTC. The encoded protein is CASRRTGTYEQYF. The V and J genes are TRBV6-5 and TRBJ2-7; the match to TRBD1 covers 7 bases. CDR3 length equals 13 residues. Trimming took 6 bases from V and 2 from J; bases not matched to a gene: 4. Germline V gene data show CDR1 as MNHEY and CDR2 as SVGAGI.

The chain links TRBV4-1 to TRBJ2-4, with D possibly being TRBD2 (6 bases). V lost 4 bases to trimming and J lost 6 bases, with 16 bases between them. This CDR3 has 15 residues. The germline V gene encodes CDR1 MGHRA and CDR2 YSYEKL. The CDR3 DNA is TGCGCCAGCAGCCCAGAGGCCGACGGGAGAAACATTCAGTACTTC. Translation: CASSPEADGRNIQYF.

The rearrangement uses TRBV6-5 and TRBJ2-7, with D unclear. V was shortened by 6 bases and J by 2 bases, with 14 bases between the two germline ends. This CDR3 has 14 residues. CDR1 is MNHEY and CDR2 is SVGAGI in the germline V gene. The CDR3 nucleotides are TGTGCCAGCAGAGACTTTATTGAACCCTACGAGCAGTACTTC. This codes for CASRDFIEPYEQYF.

This chain uses TRBV2 with TRBJ2-1; TRBD2 is a possible D gene (5 bases). This CDR3 has 15 amino acids. Trimming removed 2 bases at V and 3 bases at J, with 11 bases between. Germline V gene sequence: CDR1 SNHLY, CDR2 FYNNEI. CDR3 coding DNA: TGTGCCAGCAGTGAATATCTGGAGGTCTACAATGAGCAGTTCTTC. Its translation: CASSEYLEVYNEQFF.

The rearrangement uses TRBV19 and TRBJ2-7; 13 nucleotides align to TRBD2. Germline values: CDR1 LNHDA, CDR2 SQIVND (reference sequence). The CDR3 is 17 amino acids. V was clipped by 0 bases and J by 1 base; unmatched bases: 3. DNA for the CDR3: TGTGCCAGTAGTATAGACGGGGGACTAGCGGGATCCTACGAGCAGTACTTC. It codes for CASSIDGGLAGSYEQYF.

The rearrangement links TRBV12-3 or TRBV12-4 to TRBJ1-1; unclear D gene. The CDR3 length is 12 residues. V lost 5 bases to trimming and J lost 3 bases, with 7 bases between them. CDR3 protein: CASSGRYTEAFF. The CDR3 DNA reads as TGTGCCAGCAGTGGGCGATACACTGAAGCTTTCTTT.

CDR3 nucleotides: TGCGCCAGCAGGGGCCGGAACAACAATGAGCAGTTCTTC. It codes for CASRGRNNNEQFF. V usage is TRBV10-1 and J usage is TRBJ2-1; unclear D gene. The germline V gene encodes CDR1 WNHNN and CDR2 SYGVQD (reference sequence). This CDR3 is built from 13 residues. Trimming shortened V by 6 bases and J by 5 bases, and 11 bases separated the two germline ends.

The V and J genes are TRBV19 and TRBJ2-7, with 9 bases matching TRBD2. The V gene's germline CDR1 is LNHDA and CDR2 SQIVND (reference sequence). The CDR3 loop spans 14 amino acids. The junction had 5 bases not matched to a gene; V was cut back by 5 bases and J by 3 bases. The CDR3 sequence: CASSFSGGNYEQYF. The CDR3 coding sequence is TGTGCCAGTAGTTTTAGCGGGGGCAACTACGAGCAGTACTTC.

A few counts support this clone. The rearrangement uses TRBV29-1 and TRBJ2-5, with 11 bases lining up with TRBD2. Unmatched junction bases numbered 16, after V lost 5 bases and J lost 2 bases. This CDR3 comprises 18 residues. Germline V gene lookup returns CDR1 SQVTM and CDR2 ANQGSEA. The CDR3 region has the DNA TGCAGCGTTTGGGTCCTAGCGGGAGGTTTCCGCATGCAAGAGACCCAGTACTTC. The encoded protein is CSVWVLAGGFRMQETQYF.

V is TRBV7-2 and J is TRBJ2-1; D may be TRBD2 (6 bases). The CDR3 loop spans 17 amino acids. In germline, CDR1 is SGHTA, CDR2 FQGNSA. V dropped 1 base and J dropped 8 bases, with 21 bases sitting between them. The CDR3 region is CASSLVTSLSLSYEQFF. The CDR3 nucleotides are TGTGCCAGCAGCTTAGTGACTAGTTTGAGCCTCTCTTATGAGCAGTTCTTC. Filled out from reference TRBV7-2 and TRBJ2-1, the complete variable domain reads GAGVSQSPSNKVTEKGKDVELRCDPISGHTALYWYRQSLGQGLEFLIYFQGNSAPDKSGLPSDRFSAERTGGSVSTLTIQRTQQEDSAVYLCASSLVTSLSLSYEQFFGPGTRLTVL.

The CDR3 nucleotides are TGCGCCAGCAGCTTGGACAGTCAAGAGACCCAGTACTTC. Protein product: CASSLDSQETQYF. J is TRBJ2-5 and V is TRBV5-1, with no clear D. V lost 0 bases to trimming and J lost 2 bases, with 5 bases between them. The CDR3 is 13 amino acids. CDR1 and CDR2 from the germline V gene are SGHRS and YFSETQ.

In its sample, this clone was seen a few times. V and J are TRBV11-3 and TRBJ2-1; D may be TRBD1 (5 bases). Trimming removed 1 base from V and 8 bases from J, with 18 bases in between. The length of the CDR3 is 16 residues. Germline V gene lookup returns CDR1 SGHNT and CDR2 YENEEA. The CDR3 region is CASSLAMQGGSDEQFF. As DNA, the CDR3 is TGTGCCAGCAGCTTAGCGATGCAGGGCGGTTCCGATGAGCAGTTCTTC.

V gene TRBV5-1 combines with J gene TRBJ1-2, with D unresolved. Looked up from germline, CDR1 is SGHRS and CDR2 is YFSETQ. The V end was cut by 0 bases, the J end by 4 bases, with 7 bases between. This CDR3 has 13 residues. CDR3 nucleotide sequence: TGCGCCAGCAGCTTGGAGCGGGGCTATGGCTACACCTTC. Protein sequence: CASSLERGYGYTF.

The chain links TRBV6-5 to TRBJ2-7; D perhaps matches TRBD1 (5 bases). The germline gives CDR1 MNHEY, CDR2 SVGAGI. Deletions cut 10 bases from V and 0 bases from J, with 13 bases between. CDR3 size: 13 residues. The CDR3 here is CATLKDNSYEQYF. For the CDR3, the DNA is TGTGCCACCCTAAAGGACAACTCCTACGAGCAGTACTTC.

V is TRBV5-1 and J is TRBJ2-2; 7 bases are a match to TRBD1. J was trimmed by 4 bases and V by 3 bases; bases with no gene match: 9. Germline-derived CDR1 and CDR2 are SGHRS and YFSETQ. This CDR3 is built from 16 residues. The CDR3 sequence is CASSSSGTEGTGELFF. The CDR3 DNA is TGCGCCAGCAGCTCGTCCGGGACAGAGGGCACCGGGGAGCTGTTTTTT.

This CDR3 is CASSPRLAGVNEQYF. Here the CDR3 DNA reads TGTGCCAGCAGCCCGAGACTAGCGGGAGTAAACGAGCAGTACTTC. V gene TRBV11-2 combines with J gene TRBJ2-7; 12 positions match TRBD2. V was pared by 5 bases and J by 5 bases, with 7 bases of the junction left unmatched. Germline lookup yields CDR1 SGHAT and CDR2 FQNNGV. This CDR3 is 15 amino acids long. The whole variable domain, filled in from reference TRBV11-2 and TRBJ2-7, reads EAGVAQSPRYKIIEKRQSVAFWCNPISGHATLYWYQQILGQGPKLLIQFQNNGVVDDSQLPKDRFSAERLKGVDSTLKIQPAKLEDSAVYLCASSPRLAGVNEQYFGPGTRLTVT.

This clone occurred once. The rearrangement links TRBV6-5 to TRBJ2-3, with TRBD1 identical over 8 bases. The CDR3 is made up of 14 amino acids. Germline-derived CDR1 and CDR2 are MNHEY and SVGAGI. Germline trimming cut 8 bases from V and 5 bases from J; bases unmatched to any gene: 9. The chain's CDR3 is CASLRGLPGDTQYF. The CDR3 coding sequence is TGTGCCAGCCTCAGGGGGCTCCCAGGAGATACGCAGTATTTT.

This sequence joins TRBV5-1 and TRBJ2-3, with D maybe TRBD2 (6 bases). V lost 3 bases and J 6 bases, leaving 11 bases between the germline ends. In germline, CDR1 is SGHRS, CDR2 YFSETQ. This CDR3 has 13 residues. CDR3 sequence reads: CASSYGGADTQYF. DNA for the CDR3: TGCGCCAGCAGCTATGGAGGGGCTGATACGCAGTATTTT.

The genes are TRBV6-1 and TRBJ2-2; TRBD1 or TRBD2 may be the D gene (5 bases each). The V end was cut by 4 bases, the J end by 1 base, with 19 bases between. Germline CDR1 and CDR2: MNHNS and SASEGT. The CDR3 totals 18 residues. The CDR3 DNA follows: TGTGCCAGCAGTGGTCCCATGGGGGTCCGCCGGAACACCGGGGAGCTGTTTTTT. It specifies CASSGPMGVRRNTGELFF.